Given below is one T cell receptor (beta chain) in context. The sample belongs to a study of blood T cell repertoires in COVID-19. Original analysis: For nucleated cells, counts were estimated from reference gene primer amplification. The repertoire was sequenced with immunoSEQ multiplex PCR; TCRdb's copy has only in-frame clones and lacks some. The V and J calls and clone size are taken from that table; D and trimming were inferred from the DNA. The sample records about 14,000 clones, roughly 87% being singletons. From germline, CDR1 is GTSNPN and CDR2 SVGIG (reference sequence). This CDR3 is built from 13 residues. Losses at the gene ends were 2 bases for V and 5 bases for J; bases not matched to a gene: 2.

The source of this sequence is a human donor in a cohort sampled during active COVID-19. The chain recombines TRBV30 with TRBJ2-1, with 8 bases that match TRBD2. Sequenced material: peripheral blood. The DNA for the CDR3 is TGTGCCTGGAGTTCCGGGGGGGACAATGAGCAGTTCTTC. As protein: CAWSSGGDNEQFF.